This T cell receptor beta chain was captured in a study of cytomegalovirus exposure and HLA in healthy donors. Findings and limits, study-wide: Sequencing artifact likely explains a cluster of highly shared sequence variants. More than 15,000 TCR beta sequences were associated with HLA alleles at 0.05 false discovery rate in a later analysis. Roughly 170 TCR beta chains were listed as cytomegalovirus-associated. It was reported that the classifier diagnosed cytomegalovirus status with high specificity and sensitivity in both the original and validation cohorts.

Remarks on this clone: Its antigen is as yet unknown.

Primers for the PCR totalled 60 Vbeta and 13 Jbeta. Data came from immunoSEQ multiplex PCR; TCRdb stores just in-frame clones and leaves some out. The table lists 140,000 to 150,000 clones. V shed 0 bases, J shed 4 bases, and the junction held 17 bases outside the gene matches. The germline CDR1 and CDR2 sequences are SGDLS and YYNGEE. CDR3 length equals 19 residues. The V call is TRBV9, the J call TRBJ2-5; TRBD1 matches at 8 bases. The TCR sequence derives from a woman aged 45 to 65 in good health and CMV-seronegative. The material sequenced was PBMCs. The CDR3 is CASSVVLLHLTGDRETQYF. CDR3 bases: TGTGCCAGCAGCGTAGTCCTGCTACACCTGACAGGGGATCGAGAGACCCAGTACTTC.